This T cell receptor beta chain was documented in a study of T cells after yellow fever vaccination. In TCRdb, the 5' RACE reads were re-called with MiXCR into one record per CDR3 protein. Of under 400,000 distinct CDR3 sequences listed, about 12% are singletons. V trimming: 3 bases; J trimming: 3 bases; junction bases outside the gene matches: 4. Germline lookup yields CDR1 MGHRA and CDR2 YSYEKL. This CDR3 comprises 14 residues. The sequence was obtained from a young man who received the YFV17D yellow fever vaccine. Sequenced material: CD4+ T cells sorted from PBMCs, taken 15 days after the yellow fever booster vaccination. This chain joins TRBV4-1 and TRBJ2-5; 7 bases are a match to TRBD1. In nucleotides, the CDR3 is TGCGCCAGCAGCCAGGTCACAGGGGAAGAGACCCAGTACTTC. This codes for CASSQVTGEETQYF.